Following are 30 T cell receptor beta chains from one sample sequenced in a study of CD8 T cells in ankylosing spondylitis (dated by TCRdb to 2016 to 2017). The library was built by means of 5' RACE. The listed sequencing device is Illumina HiSeq 2500. TCRdb handled the public reads itself, with Q25 trimming in fastp and clone calling in MiXCR, and kept productive beta chains. Entries are consolidated by CDR3 protein sequence, retaining the most common genes and DNA. Within this sample are 100,000 to 150,000 distinct CDR3 sequences, with around 9.7% of them counted one time only. Roughly 3.4% of the sample is taken by the ten largest. The sample taken for sequencing was blood, either unsorted or a sorted T cell fraction (not recorded which). The receptors were sampled from a male donor with ankylosing spondylitis or in good health (not recorded which).

The chain employs TRBV7-9 and TRBJ2-2; 10 bases fit TRBD1. The CDR3 loop spans 15 amino acids. V lost 5 bases and J lost 5; bases outside the gene matches: 5. CDR1 is SEHNR and CDR2 is FQNEAQ in the germline V gene (reference sequence). CDR3 in DNA: TGTGCCAGCAGCCCACCGGGACAGGGGACCGGGGAGCTGTTTTTT. Its translation is CASSPPGQGTGELFF.

This chain uses TRBV19 with TRBJ1-2; no definite D call. The CDR3 length is 13 residues. V gave up 7 bases and J gave up 2 bases, with 11 bases separating them. Germline V gene lookup returns CDR1 LNHDA and CDR2 SQIVND (reference sequence). Here the CDR3 reads CASTRTENYGYTF. Written as DNA, the CDR3 is TGTGCCAGTACTCGGACGGAGAACTATGGCTACACCTTC. Complete variable domain (other parts from reference TRBV19 and TRBJ1-2): DGGITQSPKYLFRKEGQNVTLSCEQNLNHDAMYWYRQDPGQGLRLIYYSQIVNDFQKGDIAEGYSVSREKKESFPLTVTSAQKNPTAFYLCASTRTENYGYTFGSGTRLTVV.

This clonotype was counted at least ten times. The J gene is TRBJ2-7, the V gene TRBV6-2 or TRBV6-3, with 7 nucleotides matching TRBD2. The germline V gene has CDR1 MNHEY and CDR2 SVGEGT. CDR3 length: 14 residues. Trimming took 2 bases from V and 3 from J; bases not matched to a gene: 4. DNA for the CDR3: TGTGCCAGCAGTTACGGGACTACGTTCTACGAGCAGTACTTC. Its protein product is CASSYGTTFYEQYF.

Many counts were recorded for this clonotype. The V and J genes are TRBV20-1 and TRBJ1-2; TRBD1 matches at 9 bases. Germline V lookup: CDR1 DFQATT, CDR2 SNEGSKA (reference sequence). The J segment lost 3 bases and the V segment lost 6 bases, leaving 11 bases of the junction unmatched. The CDR3 extends over 15 amino acids. The CDR3 DNA is TGCAGTGCGGGGGACAGGGTACGACCATACTATGGCTACACCTTC. It translates to CSAGDRVRPYYGYTF.

This clonotype was found many times. The chain combines TRBV7-2 with TRBJ2-5, with D perhaps matching TRBD2 (6 bases). CDR1 and CDR2 (germline): SGHTA, FQGNSA. V gave up 2 bases and J gave up 1 base, with 11 bases separating them. The CDR3 totals 15 residues. This CDR3 is CASSLWAGPQETQYF. The CDR3 DNA is TGTGCCAGCAGCTTATGGGCGGGGCCCCAAGAGACCCAGTACTTC.

The rearrangement uses TRBV7-3 and TRBJ2-3; TRBD1 agrees at 10 bases. Germline V gene data show CDR1 as SGHTA and CDR2 as FQGTGA. With 4 bases clipped from V and 4 bases from J, the junction kept 5 bases outside the gene matches. This CDR3 contains 15 residues. The CDR3 nucleotides read TGTGCCAGCAGCTCAGGACAGGGGGTGGCAGATACGCAGTATTTT. It specifies CASSSGQGVADTQYF.

This clonotype has at least ten counts. The chain joins TRBV20-1 to TRBJ2-7; 8 nucleotides line up with TRBD1. V gave up 5 bases and J gave up 7 bases; unmatched junction bases: 16. Germline V gene sequence: CDR1 DFQATT, CDR2 SNEGSKA (reference sequence). CDR3 length equals 15 residues. The DNA of the CDR3 is TGCAGTGCTTACACAGGACAGGGAGCCAACCGGGAGCAGTACTTC. It translates to CSAYTGQGANREQYF.

This clonotype was detected ten times or more. The chain links TRBV4-1 to TRBJ2-2; D tentatively fits TRBD1 or TRBD2 (5 bases each). V dropped 1 base and J dropped 6 bases, with 12 bases sitting between them. Germline CDR1 MGHRA, CDR2 YSYEKL. The CDR3 contains 15 residues. CDR3: CASSQVVVGPGELFF. The CDR3 DNA follows: TGCGCCAGCAGCCAAGTAGTAGTGGGACCCGGGGAGCTGTTTTTT.

This clonotype has at least ten counts. V usage is TRBV5-1 and J usage is TRBJ2-7, with TRBD1 as a possible D gene (6 bases). CDR1 and CDR2 from the germline V gene are SGHRS and YFSETQ. V was shortened by 4 bases and J by 3 bases, with 8 bases between the two germline ends. This CDR3 comprises 12 residues. Here the CDR3 reads CASSGDNYEQYF. The CDR3 DNA reads as TGCGCCAGCAGCGGGGACAACTACGAGCAGTACTTC. Complete variable domain (other parts from reference TRBV5-1 and TRBJ2-7): KAGVTQTPRYLIKTRGQQVTLSCSPISGHRSVSWYQQTPGQGLQFLFEYFSETQRNKGNFPGRFSGRQFSNSRSEMNVSTLELGDSALYLCASSGDNYEQYFGPGTRLTVT.

V and J are TRBV12-3 or TRBV12-4 and TRBJ2-2, with D possibly being TRBD1 or TRBD2 (5 bases each). Trimming took 3 bases from V and 7 from J, leaving 15 bases between them. This CDR3 has 15 amino acids. Here the CDR3 DNA reads TGTGCCAGCAGTTTTGGGACCCCGGGCGTCGGGGAGCTGTTTTTT. Residues: CASSFGTPGVGELFF.

This clonotype was found many times. The V call is TRBV7-6, the J call TRBJ2-5; D is possibly TRBD1 (5 bases). Germline V gene data show CDR1 as SGHVS and CDR2 as FNYEAQ. The germline V and J ends were trimmed by 4 bases and 1 base, with 10 bases remaining between them. The CDR3 loop spans 14 amino acids. This CDR3 reads CASSSGLVQETQYF. CDR3 nucleotides: TGTGCCAGCAGCTCAGGGTTGGTCCAAGAGACCCAGTACTTC.

This clonotype was counted many times. The V call is TRBV15, the J call TRBJ2-1; 9 bases are shared with TRBD2. V was clipped by 1 base and J by 8 bases; unmatched bases: 6. From germline, CDR1 is LNHNV and CDR2 YYDKDF (reference sequence). The CDR3 has 15 amino acids. CDR3: CATSRGGLATYEQFF. CDR3 DNA: TGTGCCACCAGCAGAGGAGGACTAGCGACGTATGAGCAGTTCTTC.

This clonotype occurred many times. The chain employs TRBV28 and TRBJ2-3, with D perhaps TRBD1 (6 bases). Germline V lookup: CDR1 MDHEN, CDR2 SYDVKM. This CDR3 is 14 amino acids long. V dropped 3 bases and J dropped 4 bases, with 11 bases sitting between them. The CDR3 protein is CASSFLTGSDTQYF. Here the CDR3 DNA reads TGTGCCAGCAGTTTCCTCACAGGGTCAGATACGCAGTATTTT.

This clonotype was seen at least ten times. V and J are TRBV5-5 and TRBJ1-2; D perhaps matches TRBD1 (5 bases). Deletions cut 3 bases from V and 8 bases from J, with 29 bases between. The CDR3 consists of 18 residues. Germline V gives CDR1 SGHKS, CDR2 YYEKEE (reference sequence). This CDR3 reads CASSSAGDLALVSGGYTF. The CDR3 nucleotides read TGTGCCAGCAGCTCTGCGGGGGACTTGGCTCTAGTTTCGGGGGGCTACACCTTC.

V and J are TRBV5-1 and TRBJ2-7, with D maybe TRBD1 (6 bases). V was pared by 6 bases and J by 0 bases, with 13 bases between. Germline V lookup: CDR1 SGHRS, CDR2 YFSETQ. The CDR3 contains 14 residues. In DNA, the CDR3 is TGCGCCAGCAAAGGCCAGGGGAGCTCCTACGAGCAGTACTTC. This sequence encodes CASKGQGSSYEQYF.

This clonotype appeared many times. J is TRBJ2-7 and V is TRBV13; no clear D gene. Germline V CDR1 and CDR2: PRHDT, FYEKMQ (reference sequence). The CDR3 is made up of 13 amino acids. The V end was cut by 6 bases, the J end by 4 bases, with 13 bases between. CDR3 sequence: CASSDGAAYEQYF. CDR3 in DNA: TGTGCCAGCAGTGACGGAGCCGCTTACGAGCAGTACTTC.

This clonotype was counted ten times or more. This chain links TRBV24-1 with TRBJ2-2; 12 bases align to TRBD2. The V and J ends lost 9 bases and 1 base, in that order; junction bases with no gene match: 2. Germline V CDR1 and CDR2: KGHDR, SFDVKD. The CDR3 length is 15 residues. The CDR3 loop reads CATASGRGNTGELFF. The CDR3, as DNA: TGTGCCACCGCTAGCGGGAGGGGGAACACCGGGGAGCTGTTTTTT.

This clonotype has a count of ten or more. V gene TRBV29-1 combines with J gene TRBJ2-1; 9 bases are a match to TRBD2. This CDR3 spans 14 amino acids. Germline-derived CDR1 and CDR2 are SQVTM and ANQGSEA. The junction had 4 bases not matched to a gene; V was cut back by 4 bases and J by 3 bases. In nucleotides, the CDR3 is TGCAGCGTTGGCCCGACTAGCGGCTACAATGAGCAGTTCTTC. It specifies CSVGPTSGYNEQFF.

Ten or more counts support this clonotype. The chain is built from TRBV5-1 and TRBJ2-1, with a weak D call TRBD1 (6 bases). Germline V gene lookup returns CDR1 SGHRS and CDR2 YFSETQ. The CDR3 length is 16 residues. Trimming took 1 base from V and 0 from J, leaving 11 bases between them. The CDR3 DNA sequence: TGCGCCAGCAGCTTGCCAGGGGCCTACTCCTACAATGAGCAGTTCTTC. Protein product: CASSLPGAYSYNEQFF.

This clonotype has just a few counts. V and J are TRBV15 and TRBJ2-1; 11 bases map to TRBD1. Germline V gene sequence: CDR1 LNHNV, CDR2 YYDKDF (reference sequence). This CDR3 is built from 14 residues. Trimming took 4 bases from V and 8 from J; bases not matched to a gene: 4. Here the CDR3 reads CATSTRTGGDEQFF. Written as DNA, the CDR3 is TGTGCCACCAGCACCCGGACAGGGGGCGATGAGCAGTTCTTC.

This clonotype has ten or more counts. J is TRBJ2-7 and V is TRBV7-9; D is perhaps TRBD1 or TRBD2 (5 bases each). Trimming pared 2 bases from V and 2 bases from J, leaving 10 bases between. In germline, CDR1 is SEHNR, CDR2 FQNEAQ (reference sequence). This CDR3 region has 14 residues. The CDR3 reads CASSLTGTTYEQYF. The CDR3 coding sequence is TGTGCCAGCAGCTTAACTGGGACGACCTACGAGCAGTACTTC. The full variable domain, with the rest looked up from reference TRBV7-9 and TRBJ2-7, is DTGVSQNPRHKITKRGQNVTFRCDPISEHNRLYWYRQTLGQGPEFLTYFQNEAQLEKSRLLSDRFSAERPKGSFSTLEIQRTEQGDSAMYLCASSLTGTTYEQYFGPGTRLTVT.

This clonotype was seen ten or more times. The rearrangement links TRBV18 to TRBJ2-5; TRBD1 agrees at 9 bases. With 2 bases clipped from V and 4 bases from J, the junction kept 2 bases outside the gene matches. CDR1 KGHSH and CDR2 LQKENI come from the germline V gene. The CDR3 is 14 residues long. CDR3 amino acids: CASSPTTGGETQYF. In nucleotides, the CDR3 is TGTGCCAGCTCACCAACGACAGGGGGAGAGACCCAGTACTTC.

This clonotype came up many times. The chain couples TRBV9 to TRBJ1-6, with 7 nucleotides matching TRBD1. This CDR3 contains 15 residues. The V gene end was trimmed by 4 bases and the J gene end by 9 bases; junction bases not matched to a gene: 10. The germline V gene has CDR1 SGDLS and CDR2 YYNGEE. CDR3 loop: CASSPTGQEGSPLHF. In nucleotides, the CDR3 is TGTGCCAGCAGCCCGACAGGGCAGGAAGGTTCACCCCTCCACTTT.

The chain joins TRBV4-1 to TRBJ1-4; D is ambiguous. CDR3 length: 13 residues. The germline CDR1 and CDR2 sequences are MGHRA and YSYEKL. V lost 2 bases, J lost 8 bases, and 9 bases lay in between. The CDR3 region has the DNA TGCGCCAGCAGCCAATTTCTGGAAGAAAAACTGTTTTTT. It yields the protein CASSQFLEEKLFF.

This clonotype was counted at least ten times. The chain combines TRBV7-8 with TRBJ2-7; 14 bases fit TRBD2. Losses at the gene ends were 1 base for V and 6 bases for J; bases not matched to a gene: 8. Germline lookup yields CDR1 SGHVS and CDR2 FQNEAQ. The CDR3 has 17 residues. CDR3 in DNA: TGTGCCAGCAGCTTAGGTGGGGGGGGACTAGCGGGAGTCGAGCAGTACTTC. Its translation is CASSLGGGGLAGVEQYF.

The gene calls are TRBV11-1 and TRBJ2-7; D may correspond to TRBD1 or TRBD2 (5 bases each). Per germline, CDR1 SGHAT and CDR2 FQDESV (reference sequence). The CDR3 totals 13 residues. V dropped 6 bases and J dropped 6 bases, with 15 bases sitting between them. CDR3 sequence: CASSPGPGGEQYF. CDR3 DNA: TGTGCCAGCAGTCCAGGCCCTGGGGGCGAGCAGTACTTC.

Turning to this clonotype: A much larger clonotype is one base distant, so this may be a read error. The chain is built from TRBV29-1 and TRBJ2-1; D is ambiguous. The CDR3 covers 12 residues. In germline, CDR1 is SQVTM, CDR2 ANQGSEA. The germline V and J ends were trimmed by 6 bases and 0 bases, with 6 bases remaining between them. CDR3 residues: CSVPDSYNEQFF. CDR3 DNA sequence: TGCAGCGTGCCAGACTCCTACAATGAGCAGTTCTTC.

This rearrangement joins TRBV7-2 to TRBJ2-1; D is perhaps TRBD1 or TRBD2 (5 bases each). From germline, CDR1 is SGHTA and CDR2 FQGNSA. CDR3 length equals 14 residues. Trimming removed 4 bases from V and 9 bases from J, with 16 bases in between. CDR3 region: CASSSRPGPSEQFF. The CDR3 DNA reads TGTGCCAGCAGCTCGCGACCGGGACCCAGTGAGCAGTTCTTC.

This clonotype was seen ten or more times. V gene TRBV20-1 combines with J gene TRBJ1-5, with D hard to call. Germline V gene lookup returns CDR1 DFQATT and CDR2 SNEGSKA (reference sequence). The CDR3 runs to 14 residues. Deletions cut 6 bases from V and 7 bases from J, with 19 bases between. The CDR3, as DNA: TGCAGTGCCCCAGAGACCAACTCAGCGCAGCCCCAGCATTTT. This gives the protein CSAPETNSAQPQHF.

This clonotype has at least ten counts. The rearrangement uses TRBV4-1 and TRBJ1-3, with TRBD1 as a possible D gene (5 bases). This CDR3 comprises 17 residues. V lost 2 bases to trimming and J lost 0 bases, with 14 bases between them. The germline V gene encodes CDR1 MGHRA and CDR2 YSYEKL. CDR3: CASSQKPGTYSGNTIYF. Here the CDR3 DNA reads TGCGCCAGCAGCCAAAAACCCGGGACCTACTCTGGAAACACCATATATTTT.